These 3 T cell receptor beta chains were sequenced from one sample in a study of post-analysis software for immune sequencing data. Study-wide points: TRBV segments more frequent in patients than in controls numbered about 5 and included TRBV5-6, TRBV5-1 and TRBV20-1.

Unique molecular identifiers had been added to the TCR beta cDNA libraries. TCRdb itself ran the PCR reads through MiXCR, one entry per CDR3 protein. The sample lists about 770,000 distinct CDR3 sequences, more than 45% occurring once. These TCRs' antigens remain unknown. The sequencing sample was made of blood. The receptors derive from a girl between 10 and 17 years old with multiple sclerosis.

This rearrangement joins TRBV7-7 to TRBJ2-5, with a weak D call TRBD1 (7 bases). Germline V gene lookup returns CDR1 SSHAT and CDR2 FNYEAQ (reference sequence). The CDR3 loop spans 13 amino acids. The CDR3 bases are TGTGCTAGCTCACAGGGGAGGTACGGGGAGCAGTACTTC. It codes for CASSQGRYGEQYF.

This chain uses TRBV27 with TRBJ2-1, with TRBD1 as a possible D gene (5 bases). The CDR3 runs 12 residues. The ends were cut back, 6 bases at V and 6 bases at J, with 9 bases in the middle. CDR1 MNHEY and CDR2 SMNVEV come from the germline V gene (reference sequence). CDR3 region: CASRIQGNEQFF. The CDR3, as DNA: TGTGCCAGCAGAATCCAGGGCAATGAGCAGTTCTTC.

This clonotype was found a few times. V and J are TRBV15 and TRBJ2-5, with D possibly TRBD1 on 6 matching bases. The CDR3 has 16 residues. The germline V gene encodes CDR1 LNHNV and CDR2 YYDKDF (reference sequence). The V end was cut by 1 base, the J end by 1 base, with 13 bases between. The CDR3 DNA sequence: TGTGCCACCAGCAGAGCCCCTGACAGGCGCCAAGAGACCCAGTACTTC. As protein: CATSRAPDRRQETQYF.